This entry features one TCR beta chain sequence. Deletions cut 5 bases from V and 0 bases from J, with 5 bases between. This CDR3 has 14 residues. CDR1 is MNHEY, CDR2 SMNVEV, per germline (reference sequence). This sample is part of a study of OX40 agonist ivuxolimab in advanced cancers. Study context: Patients received ivuxolimab, an agonistic anti-OX40 (CD134) antibody. Of the patients, three showed partial responses, one with hepatocellular carcinoma and two with cutaneous melanoma.

Assay used: immunoSEQ multiplex PCR; TCRdb lists only in-frame clones, some missing. Here the sample spans 45,000 to 50,000 clones, about 81% being singletons. At cycle 4 day 1, cycle 7 day 1, and baseline, blood was sampled. This clonotype originated in an adult with an advanced solid tumor such as melanoma, head and neck, liver or kidney cancer. Sample: CD4+ or CD8+ T cells sorted from blood, taken in a trial of the OX40 agonist ivuxolimab. V is TRBV27 and J is TRBJ2-6; D uncertain. The CDR3 DNA reads as TGTGCCAGCAGTGACCCCTCTGGGGCCAACGTCCTGACTTTC. Amino acids: CASSDPSGANVLTF. Combining the CDR3 with reference TRBV27 and TRBJ2-6 gives the whole variable domain EAQVTQNPRYLITVTGKKLTVTCSQNMNHEYMSWYRQDPGLGLRQIYYSMNVEVTDKGDVPEGYKVSRKEKRNFPLILESPSPNQTSLYFCASSDPSGANVLTFGAGSRLTVL.